What follows describes a single TCR beta chain. Researchers ran the PCR with 60 Vbeta and 13 Jbeta primers. Profiling relied on immunoSEQ multiplex PCR, and the TCRdb table lists in-frame clones only, not all of them. The sample includes under 200,000 clones, over 60% seen only once; the top ten take more than 13%. The sample originates from a study of cytomegalovirus exposure and HLA in healthy donors. Germline V lookup: CDR1 SGHRS, CDR2 YFSETQ. Trimming cost V 1 base and J 5 bases; bases outside gene matches: 5. This CDR3 is 16 amino acids long. This chain connects TRBV5-1 to TRBJ2-1; TRBD2 matches 11 bases. This clonotype was sampled from a man aged 50 or older in good health and CMV-seropositive. Sequences were obtained from PBMCs. CDR3 sequence reads: CASSLLASGGNNEQFF. CDR3 DNA: TGCGCCAGCAGCTTGTTGGCTAGCGGGGGGAACAATGAGCAGTTCTTC.